A selection of T cell receptor beta chains follows, all from one sample in a study of cytomegalovirus exposure and HLA in healthy donors. Measured with immunoSEQ multiplex PCR; TCRdb has only the in-frame clones, and not every one. The sample comprises about 97,000 clones, about four fifths of which are singletons, and approximately 2% rests with the top ten. The sequencing sample was made of PBMCs. The receptors come from a woman aged 40 to 50 in good health and CMV-seronegative. The CDR3 runs from the conserved cysteine through the conserved F or W. Fields, in order: D gene, V gene, J gene, clone size, CDR3 DNA, CDR3 protein. D genes are given only for firm matches. The listing skips clone size in some rows; elsewhere it reads once, few, many or a size class.

TRBD1,TRBV9,TRBJ2-7,few,TGTGCCAGCTCCCAGACAGGGGGCAACGAGCAGTACTTC,CASSQTGGNEQYF
TRBD2,TRBV7-6,TRBJ2-5,.,TGTGCCAGCAGCTTAAGGTCTAGCGGATCCCAAGAGACCCAGTACTTC,CASSLRSSGSQETQYF
TRBD2,TRBV28,TRBJ2-3,.,TGTGCCAGCAGTTCCTCTAGCGGGAGGCGGAGCACAGATACGCAGTATTTT,CASSSSSGRRSTDTQYF
.,TRBV4-2,TRBJ1-4,.,TGTGCCAGCAGCCAAGATACGGGGGGAGAGGAAAAACTGTTTTTT,CASSQDTGGEEKLFF
.,TRBV7-2,TRBJ2-7,.,TGTGCCAGCAGCTTAGGGCCCTCACAGAATGGATACGAGCAGTACTTC,CASSLGPSQNGYEQYF
TRBD2,TRBV4-3,TRBJ2-3,.,TGCGCCAGCAGCCAAGATCCAGGTAGCGGGGGATTTTATACGCAGTATTTT,CASSQDPGSGGFYTQYF
.,TRBV7-3,TRBJ1-1,.,TGTGCCAGCAGCTCGAACAAAGGGGGTGAAGCTTTCTTT,CASSSNKGGEAFF
.,TRBV11-3,TRBJ1-1,once,TGTGCCAGCAGCTTAGGAGGGGGGAACACTGAAGCTTTCTTT,CASSLGGGNTEAFF
.,TRBV27,TRBJ2-7,.,TGTGCCAGCAGCTCGAGACAGACCCAGGGCCCCAATAAATACGAGCAGTACTTC,CASSSRQTQGPNKYEQYF
TRBD2,TRBV7-2,TRBJ2-5,.,TGTGCCAGCAGCTTCTCGGGGGGACAAGAGACCCAGTACTTC,CASSFSGGQETQYF
TRBD1,TRBV6-5,TRBJ2-7,.,TGTGCCGCCGGGGGACAGGGGGCCTACGAGCAGTACTTC,CAAGGQGAYEQYF
TRBD1,TRBV5-5,TRBJ1-2,.,TGTGCCAGCAGCTGGGACAGGGGATACTATGGCTACACCTTC,CASSWDRGYYGYTF
TRBD2,TRBV5-1,TRBJ2-1,.,TGCGCCAGCAGAAACGGGGGGTCGTCAGATGAGCAGTTCTTC,CASRNGGSSDEQFF
.,TRBV6-5,TRBJ1-2,.,TGTGCCAGCAGGGAGGAGGCGTCCACCTATGGCTACACCTTC,CASREEASTYGYTF
TRBD1,TRBV11-2,TRBJ2-5,.,TGTGCCAGCAGCTTAGATGGGCAGGGGGTCTGGGAGACCCAGTACTTC,CASSLDGQGVWETQYF
TRBD1,TRBV7-3,TRBJ1-1,.,TGTGCCAGCAGCCTCGGGACAGGGCACACTGAAGCTTTCTTT,CASSLGTGHTEAFF
TRBD2,TRBV4-1,TRBJ2-5,.,TGCGCCAGCAGCCAGAAGCGGGGGCCCCAAGAGACCCAGTACTTC,CASSQKRGPQETQYF
.,TRBV30,TRBJ2-1,once,TGTGCCTGGAGCGTACAGGGCTATGAGCAGTTCTTC,CAWSVQGYEQFF
TRBD2,TRBV19,TRBJ2-7,.,TGTGCCAGTAGTATGGGAGCGGGAGGGCCTTACGAGCAGTACTTC,CASSMGAGGPYEQYF
TRBD1,TRBV29-1,TRBJ2-7,.,TGCAGCGTTGCGACAGGGGGCCCCTACGAGCAGTACTTC,CSVATGGPYEQYF
.,TRBV13,TRBJ2-3,.,TGTGCCAGCAGCCAAAACACAGATACGCAGTATTTT,CASSQNTDTQYF
TRBD2,TRBV6-5,TRBJ2-7,.,TGTGCCAGCAGGGATTTAGCGGGAGGACATAACGAGCAGTACTTC,CASRDLAGGHNEQYF
.,TRBV30,TRBJ1-4,.,TGTGCCTGGAAGCGACTGGACAGAAGTAATGAAAAACTGTTTTTT,CAWKRLDRSNEKLFF
TRBD1,TRBV28,TRBJ2-5,.,TGTGCCAGCAGTTCCCCCCCGGGACAGTGGTACCAAGAGACCCAGTACTTC,CASSSPPGQWYQETQYF
.,TRBV2,TRBJ2-1,.,TGTGCCAGCAGTGAAGTACGGGAAAGTGAGCAGTTCTTC,CASSEVRESEQFF
.,TRBV6-5,TRBJ1-1,.,TGTGCCAGCAGTCTTCACCGGGACACTGAAGCTTTCTTT,CASSLHRDTEAFF
.,TRBV4-2,TRBJ2-7,.,TGTGCCAGCAGCCAAGTAGCGAGAAGCTCCTACGAGCAGTACTTC,CASSQVARSSYEQYF
.,TRBV23-1,TRBJ2-7,.,TGCGCCAGCAGTCAATCTAGTACAGTGGTATGGGAGCAGTACTTC,CASSQSSTVVWEQYF
.,TRBV12-2,TRBJ2-1,.,TGTGCAGGGACCGGGGAGTGGCTAGCGGGACCGGAGTTGTCCTACAATGAGCAGTTCTTC,CAGTGEWLAGPELSYNEQFF
TRBD2,TRBV10-3,TRBJ2-7,.,TGTGCCATCAGTCCCCGACTAGCGGGAGAAGGCGAGCAGTACTTC,CAISPRLAGEGEQYF
.,TRBV5-4,TRBJ2-5,.,TGTGCCAGCAGCACCCCCGCAGAGGGAGGTCAAGAGACCCAGTACTTC,CASSTPAEGGQETQYF
.,TRBV28,TRBJ1-5,few,TGTGCCAGCAGTTATTCGGACAGACCCAATCAGCCCCAGCATTTT,CASSYSDRPNQPQHF
TRBD2,TRBV4-2,TRBJ2-7,.,TGTGCCAGCAGCCAAGGGGGGTTTGGGACTAGCGGGAGTTACGAGCAGTACTTC,CASSQGGFGTSGSYEQYF
.,TRBV5-6,TRBJ2-1,.,TGTGCCAGCAGCTTGGACAGCCTGTCCGCCTACAATGAGCAGTTCTTC,CASSLDSLSAYNEQFF
TRBD2,TRBV5-6,TRBJ2-3,.,TGTGCCAGCAGCTTGGGACCAGCGGGGGTTGATACGCAGTATTTT,CASSLGPAGVDTQYF
.,TRBV28,TRBJ2-3,few,TGTGCCAGCAGTTTGGAGTGGGATACGCAGTATTTT,CASSLEWDTQYF
TRBD1,TRBV4-3,TRBJ1-2,.,TGCGCCAGCAGCCAATTCGACAGGGCGAGCTATGGCTACACCTTC,CASSQFDRASYGYTF
.,TRBV19,TRBJ1-5,.,TGTGCCAGTAGTATCCTAGTCAATCAGCCCCAGCATTTT,CASSILVNQPQHF
TRBD2,TRBV11-2,TRBJ2-1,.,TGTGCCAGCAGCTTAGGTCACCGGATGGAGCGGGGGATAGAGCAGTTCTTC,CASSLGHRMERGIEQFF
TRBD1,TRBV5-6,TRBJ2-7,.,TGTGCCAGCAGCTTTAGAGGACAGGGTCACGAGCAGTACTTC,CASSFRGQGHEQYF
.,TRBV2,TRBJ2-7,.,TGTGCCAGCAGTGAATCAAGAGGTGCCCCAAAAAACGAGCAGTACTTC,CASSESRGAPKNEQYF
.,TRBV7-3,TRBJ2-3,.,TGTGCCAGCAGCTTAGCCCCCTTAGGGGGGGGCACAGATACGCAGTATTTT,CASSLAPLGGGTDTQYF
TRBD2,TRBV7-3,TRBJ2-3,.,TGTGCCAGCAGCTTAATAGCGGGGGACACAGATACGCAGTATTTT,CASSLIAGDTDTQYF